Reported below is one TCR beta chain. The antigen is not known. This PCR relied on a set of 60 Vbeta primers and 13 Jbeta primers. Authors' data handling: The authors later counted 70 million to 85 million unique TCR beta chains, some 9.9 million of them shared. Clones were read by immunoSEQ multiplex PCR, and TCRdb kept only the in-frame ones, dropping some. D and trimming come from the DNA, and the V and J calls and clone size come from that table. Of some 140,000 clones in the sample, 60% to 80% were seen once. The data belong to a study of cytomegalovirus exposure and HLA in healthy donors. The donors gave bone marrow, and they were healthy. Germline V CDR1 and CDR2: SGHTA, FQGNSA. The germline V and J ends were trimmed by 0 bases and 2 bases, with 8 bases remaining between them. The CDR3 runs to 14 residues. Study-wide findings and caveats: There were some public TCRs occurring in many donors, but most TCR sequences were rare. Per published accounts, TCR beta sequences correctly predicted the HLA-A and HLA-B alleles of most subjects.

This TCR derives from a man aged 18 to 29 in good health and CMV-seronegative. The V call is TRBV7-2, the J call TRBJ2-7; perhaps TRBD1 as D (6 bases). The sample taken for sequencing was PBMCs. DNA of the CDR3: TGTGCCAGCAGCTTAGCGGGACAACCCTACGAGCAGTACTTC. Its protein is CASSLAGQPYEQYF. The variable domain in full, completed from reference TRBV7-2 and TRBJ2-7, reads GAGVSQSPSNKVTEKGKDVELRCDPISGHTALYWYRQSLGQGLEFLIYFQGNSAPDKSGLPSDRFSAERTGGSVSTLTIQRTQQEDSAVYLCASSLAGQPYEQYFGPGTRLTVT.